This T cell receptor (beta chain) was captured in a study of T cell changes during pregnancy in multiple sclerosis. This clone appeared a single time. CDR1 is SGHNT, CDR2 YYREEE, per germline (reference sequence). The CDR3 runs 15 residues. The V and J ends lost 0 bases and 5 bases respectively, with 15 bases between them. Repertoires were generated with immunoSEQ multiplex PCR, while TCRdb's copy carries only in-frame clones and drops some. The table records fewer than 75,000 clones, more than 85% of them present only once. The specimen was peripheral blood, collected in the second trimester of pregnancy. The sequence was collected from a female donor with multiple sclerosis, enrolled in a pregnancy study. The chain is built from TRBV5-4 and TRBJ2-7; D perhaps matches TRBD2 (6 bases). The CDR3 here is CASSLGAGQSDEQYF. In DNA form, the CDR3 reads TGTGCCAGCAGCTTGGGGGCGGGGCAGAGCGACGAGCAGTACTTC.